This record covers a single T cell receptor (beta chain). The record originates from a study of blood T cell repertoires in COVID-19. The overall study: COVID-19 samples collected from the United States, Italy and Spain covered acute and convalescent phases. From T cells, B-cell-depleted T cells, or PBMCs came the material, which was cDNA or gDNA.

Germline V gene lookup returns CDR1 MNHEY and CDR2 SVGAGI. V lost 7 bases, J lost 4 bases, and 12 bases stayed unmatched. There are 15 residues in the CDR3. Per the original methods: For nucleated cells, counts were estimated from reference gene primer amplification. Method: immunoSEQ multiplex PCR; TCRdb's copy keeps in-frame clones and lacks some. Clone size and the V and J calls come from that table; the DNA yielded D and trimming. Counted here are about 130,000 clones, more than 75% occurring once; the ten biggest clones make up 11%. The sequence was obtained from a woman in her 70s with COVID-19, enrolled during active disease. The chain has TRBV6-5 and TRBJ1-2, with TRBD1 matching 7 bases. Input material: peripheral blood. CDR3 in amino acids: CASTPTAGTAYGYTF. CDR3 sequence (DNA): TGTGCCAGCACTCCTACGGCAGGGACAGCCTATGGCTACACCTTC.